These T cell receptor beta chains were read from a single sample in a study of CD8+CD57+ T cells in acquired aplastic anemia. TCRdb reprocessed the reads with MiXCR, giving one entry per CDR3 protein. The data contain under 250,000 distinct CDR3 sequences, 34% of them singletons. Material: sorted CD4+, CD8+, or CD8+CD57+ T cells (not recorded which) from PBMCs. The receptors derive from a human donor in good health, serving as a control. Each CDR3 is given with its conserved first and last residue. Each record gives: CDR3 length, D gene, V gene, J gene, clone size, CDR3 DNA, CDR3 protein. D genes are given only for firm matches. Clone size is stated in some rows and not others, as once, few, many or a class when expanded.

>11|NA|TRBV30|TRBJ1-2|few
TGTGCCTCGGAGATGGGGGACGGCTACACCTTC
CASEMGDGYTF
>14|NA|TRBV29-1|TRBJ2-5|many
TGCAGCGTTGTCGGGAGCAACAAGTTTGAGACCCAGTACTTC
CSVVGSNKFETQYF
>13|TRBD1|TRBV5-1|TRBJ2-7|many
TGCGCCAGCAGAACCGGACAGGGTACCGAGCAGTACTTC
CASRTGQGTEQYF
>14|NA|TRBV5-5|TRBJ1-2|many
TGTGCCAGCAGCTTTGAGCTCGCTAACTATGGCTACACCTTC
CASSFELANYGYTF
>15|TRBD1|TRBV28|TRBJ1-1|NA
TGTGCCAGCAGTAGAGGGGGCGCGGTTGACACTGAAGCTTTCTTT
CASSRGGAVDTEAFF
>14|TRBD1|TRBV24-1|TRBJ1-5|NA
TGTGCCACCAGTTCACAGGGGTTCAATCAGCCCCAGCATTTT
CATSSQGFNQPQHF
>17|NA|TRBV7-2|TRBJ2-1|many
TGTGCCAGCAGCTTAGCCGCGACGAATGGGGCCTACAATGAGCAGTTCTTC
CASSLAATNGAYNEQFF
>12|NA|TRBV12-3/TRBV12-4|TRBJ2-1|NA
TGTGCCAGCAGACAAAACAGGAATGAGCAGTTCTTC
CASRQNRNEQFF
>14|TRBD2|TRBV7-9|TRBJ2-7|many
TGTGCCAGCACACTAGCGGGAGGGGATTTTGAGCAGTACTTC
CASTLAGGDFEQYF
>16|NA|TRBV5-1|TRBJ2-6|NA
TGCGCCAGCAGCTTCTACGGAGACTCTGGGGCCAACGTCCTGACTTTC
CASSFYGDSGANVLTF
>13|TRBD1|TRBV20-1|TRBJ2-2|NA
TGCAGTGCTGGGACAGGGAACACCGGGGAGCTGTTTTTT
CSAGTGNTGELFF
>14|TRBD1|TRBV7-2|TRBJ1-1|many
TGTGCCAGCAGCTTTTACAGGGGAAGCACTGAAGCTTTCTTT
CASSFYRGSTEAFF
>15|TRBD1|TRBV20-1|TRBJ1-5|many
TGCAGTGCTGAGAGACCGGGACAGGGGGTTCAACCCCAGCATTTT
CSAERPGQGVQPQHF
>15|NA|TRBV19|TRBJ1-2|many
TGTGCCAGTAGTATAGGTAGCGGAAGTCAAGGAGGCTACACCTTC
CASSIGSGSQGGYTF
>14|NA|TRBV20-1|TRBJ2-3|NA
TGCAGTGCCAGCACCTGGACCCCCGATGGGACGCAGTATTTT
CSASTWTPDGTQYF
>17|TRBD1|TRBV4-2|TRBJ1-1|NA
TGTGCCGGCTACACTGGGGACAGGGTCGGTAGTAGCACTGAAGCTTTCTTT
CAGYTGDRVGSSTEAFF
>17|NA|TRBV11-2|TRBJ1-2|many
TGTGCCAGCAGCTTGGGGGGATTCCTTAAGGCTAGCTATGGCTACACCTTC
CASSLGGFLKASYGYTF
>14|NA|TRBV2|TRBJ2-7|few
TGTGCCACCCAAAGCCGGGGGGCGGACTACGAGCAGTACTTC
CATQSRGADYEQYF
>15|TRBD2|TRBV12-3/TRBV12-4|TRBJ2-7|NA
TGTGCCAGCAGTTTAAAGCTTAGCGGGGGGTACGAGCAGTACTTC
CASSLKLSGGYEQYF
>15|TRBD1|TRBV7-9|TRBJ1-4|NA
TGTGCCAGCAGCTCGCCCGGACAGGGGAGCGAAAAACTGTTTTTT
CASSSPGQGSEKLFF
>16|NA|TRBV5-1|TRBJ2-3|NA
TGCGCCAGCAGCAGCGGTGTTTTCGGCCCAGGAGATACGCAGTATTTT
CASSSGVFGPGDTQYF
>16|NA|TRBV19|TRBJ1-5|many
TGTGCCAGTTCCCCTCGGGGGGCGGTTGGAGGGCAGCCCCAGCATTTT
CASSPRGAVGGQPQHF
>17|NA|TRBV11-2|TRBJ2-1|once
TGTGCCAGCACCCTTGGGGCGAAAGGTGGGGTTTACAATGAGCAGTTCTTC
CASTLGAKGGVYNEQFF
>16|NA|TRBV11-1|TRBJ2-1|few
TGTGCCAGCAGCTCCCCCCGACTAGTCTCCTACAATGAGCAGTTCTTC
CASSSPRLVSYNEQFF
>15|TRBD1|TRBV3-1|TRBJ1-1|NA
TGTGCCGGCAGCCAATACGCAGGGGGCCTGGCTGAAGCTTTCTTT
CAGSQYAGGLAEAFF
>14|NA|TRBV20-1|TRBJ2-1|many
TGCAGTGCTAGAGATGGGGTAGCTCTCAATGAGCAGTTCTTC
CSARDGVALNEQFF
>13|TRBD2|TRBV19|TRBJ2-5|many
TGTGCCAGTAGTGGGACTAGCCCAGAGACCCAGTACTTC
CASSGTSPETQYF
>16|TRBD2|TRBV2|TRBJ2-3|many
TGTGCCAGCAGCCGATTAGCGGGGGCCACGGGGGATACGCAGTATTTT
CASSRLAGATGDTQYF
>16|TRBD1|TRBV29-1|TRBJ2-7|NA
TGCAGCGTTGAAGGGAACAGGGGGAGTACTAGTAACGAGCAGTACTTC
CSVEGNRGSTSNEQYF
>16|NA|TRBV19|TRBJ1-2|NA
TGTGCCAGCTCACCACCCTCCCAGGATAACATCTATGGCTACACCTTC
CASSPPSQDNIYGYTF
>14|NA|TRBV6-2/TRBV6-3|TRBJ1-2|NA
TGTGCCAGCAGTTACGCCGGTGGTAACTATGGCTACACCTTC
CASSYAGGNYGYTF
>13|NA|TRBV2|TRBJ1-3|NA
TGTGCCAGCAGTGTAAAGAAGGGAAACACCATATATTTT
CASSVKKGNTIYF
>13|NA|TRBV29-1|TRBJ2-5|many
TGCAGCGTTGAAGGGGCAGGGCAGGAGACCCAGTACTTC
CSVEGAGQETQYF
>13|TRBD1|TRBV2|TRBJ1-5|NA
TGTGCCAGCGGGACAGGGTCGTTTCAGCCCCAGCATTTT
CASGTGSFQPQHF
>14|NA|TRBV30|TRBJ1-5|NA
TGTGCCTGGAGTGTACTGGAGAGCAATCAGCCCCAGCATTTT
CAWSVLESNQPQHF
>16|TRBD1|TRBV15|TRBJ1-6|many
TGTGCCACCAGCAGGGCTCCGGGACAGGGTGATTCACCCCTCCACTTT
CATSRAPGQGDSPLHF
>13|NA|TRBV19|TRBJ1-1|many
TGTGCCAGTAGTAAGGACCTGGACACTGAAGCTTTCTTT
CASSKDLDTEAFF
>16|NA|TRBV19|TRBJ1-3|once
TGTGCCAGTACCTTACAGGGCGGCAGGTCTGGAAACACCATATATTTT
CASTLQGGRSGNTIYF
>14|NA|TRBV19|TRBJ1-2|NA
TGTGCCAGTAGTCCCGGTGGGGGCAGCTATGGCTACACCTTC
CASSPGGGSYGYTF
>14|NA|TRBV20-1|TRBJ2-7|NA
TGCAGTGCTAGGAGTTTTGGGGGGGCGAACGAGCAGTACTTC
CSARSFGGANEQYF
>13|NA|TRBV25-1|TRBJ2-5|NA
TGTGCCAGCAGCTTAGACCAGGAGTCAGCGGTTCGCTTC
CASSLDQESAVRF
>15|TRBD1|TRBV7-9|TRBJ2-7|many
TGTGCCAGCAGCACGGTGAGGGGGCGTCACTACGAGCAGTACTTC
CASSTVRGRHYEQYF
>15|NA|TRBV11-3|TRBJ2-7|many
TGTGCCAGCAGCTTAAGGTCAGGCGGCTCCTACGAGCAGTACTTC
CASSLRSGGSYEQYF
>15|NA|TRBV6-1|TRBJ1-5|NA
TGTGCCAGCAGTGAAACCGGGATGAGCAATCAGCCCCAGCGTTTT
CASSETGMSNQPQRF
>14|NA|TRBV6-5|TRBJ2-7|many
TGTGCCAGCAGTTACTCGGGACCCGTTTACGAGCAGTACTTC
CASSYSGPVYEQYF
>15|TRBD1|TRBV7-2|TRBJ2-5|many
TGTGCCAGCAGCACCCAACAGGGGATTTGGGAGACCCAGTACTTC
CASSTQQGIWETQYF